Following are 27 T cell receptor beta chains from one sample sequenced in a study of graft-versus-host responses after intestinal transplantation (dated by TCRdb to the early 2020s). The time point label for this specimen denotes: cells obtained before transplantation from donor or recipient. The antigens for these receptors are not known. Library creation used the immunoSEQ multiplex PCR assay. The table comes from immuneACCESS by way of TCRdb, which keeps in-frame sequences with V and J called. Part of the clones is missing from these tables; in studies checked, under half for an unresolved V gene and the rest for unknown reasons. For this sample the table gives about 120,000 clones, of which approximately 92% were detected only once. The ten largest clones add up to 0.09% to 0.15% of the sample. This material consisted of unstimulated CD4+ T cells sorted from spleen or lymph node cells, taken before intestinal transplant. The receptors were gathered from a human donor who received an intestinal transplant.

This chain links TRBV7-9 with TRBJ2-1, with 8 positions matching TRBD2. Germline CDR1 reads SEHNR; CDR2 reads FQNEAQ (reference sequence). The V and J ends lost 5 bases and 2 bases, in that order; junction bases with no gene match: 5. CDR3 length equals 15 residues. CDR3 region: CASSGQGLAYNEQFF. The CDR3 nucleotides are TGTGCCAGCAGCGGTCAGGGACTAGCCTACAATGAGCAGTTCTTC.

The chain's CDR3 is CASSLGRVRLSGELFF. CDR3 DNA sequence: TGTGCCAGCAGCTTAGGCCGGGTGCGACTCTCCGGGGAGCTGTTTTTT. The V call is TRBV7-2, the J call TRBJ2-2, with D unclear. V lost 1 base and J lost 6, with 15 bases in between. The CDR3 is 16 residues long. Germline CDR1 and CDR2: SGHTA and FQGNSA.

J is TRBJ2-1 and V is TRBV5-1; maybe TRBD2 (5 bases). Germline V CDR1 and CDR2: SGHRS, YFSETQ. Deletions cut 4 bases from V and 1 base from J, with 15 bases between. This CDR3 comprises 16 residues. CDR3 coding DNA: TGCGCCAGCAGCGAAACGACTACACCATCCTACAATGAGCAGTTCTTC. This encodes CASSETTTPSYNEQFF.

This chain joins TRBV7-2 and TRBJ2-1, with 7 bases aligning to TRBD2. Trimming removed 4 bases from V and 6 bases from J; junction bases left unmatched: 9. Germline CDR1 SGHTA, CDR2 FQGNSA. CDR3 size: 15 residues. DNA of the CDR3: TGTGCCAGCAGCTCTCGGACTAGGTTTGGCAATGAGCAGTTCTTC. It yields the protein CASSSRTRFGNEQFF.

The chain has TRBV29-1 and TRBJ2-3; perhaps D is TRBD1 or TRBD2 (6 bases each). With 4 bases removed from V and 2 bases from J, the gap between germline ends came to 16 bases. Germline V gene data show CDR1 as SQVTM and CDR2 as ANQGSEA. The length of the CDR3 is 15 residues. CDR3 amino acids: CSVASGGVFTDTQYF. DNA of the CDR3: TGCAGCGTTGCTTCCGGGGGCGTATTCACAGATACGCAGTATTTT.

The V gene is TRBV6-1, the J gene TRBJ2-5, with D tentatively TRBD1 (6 bases). This CDR3 spans 13 amino acids. Germline CDR1 MNHNS, CDR2 SASEGT. V was clipped by 4 bases and J by 2 bases, with 8 bases between them. The CDR3 reads CASSARGQETQYF. The DNA of the CDR3 is TGTGCCAGCAGTGCTAGGGGGCAAGAGACCCAGTACTTC.

This rearrangement joins TRBV19 to TRBJ1-5, with TRBD1 as a possible D gene (6 bases). The germline gives CDR1 LNHDA, CDR2 SQIVND (reference sequence). The CDR3 runs to 16 residues. V lost 3 bases and J lost 2, with 14 bases in between. CDR3 bases: TGTGCCAGTAGTATCCCAGTCGGACAGCGCAATCAGCCCCAGCATTTT. Its translation: CASSIPVGQRNQPQHF.

V gene TRBV28 combines with J gene TRBJ2-1, with TRBD2 identical over 10 bases. From germline, CDR1 is MDHEN and CDR2 SYDVKM. V was pared by 6 bases and J by 6 bases, with 17 bases of the junction left unmatched. The CDR3 spans 18 residues. This CDR3 is CASSRSGASGRKVNEQFF. CDR3 coding DNA: TGTGCCAGCAGCCGGTCCGGTGCTAGCGGGAGAAAGGTCAATGAGCAGTTCTTC.

The CDR3 DNA reads as TGTGCCTGGAGTGTGGGGACAGCCCCTTGGACGCAGTATTTT. Amino acids: CAWSVGTAPWTQYF. V is TRBV30 and J is TRBJ2-3; 7 bases align to TRBD1. CDR3 length: 14 amino acids. CDR1 and CDR2 (germline): GTSNPN, SVGIG (reference sequence). V shed 0 bases, J shed 9 bases, and the junction held 9 bases outside the gene matches.

The chain is built from TRBV6-1 and TRBJ2-7; the match to TRBD1 covers 9 bases. The CDR3 sequence is 14 residues long. V gave up 4 bases and J gave up 2 bases; unmatched junction bases: 3. Germline lookup yields CDR1 MNHNS and CDR2 SASEGT. The chain's CDR3 is CASSGDRATYEQYF. DNA of the CDR3: TGTGCCAGCAGTGGGGACAGGGCCACCTACGAGCAGTACTTC.

This chain links TRBV5-4 with TRBJ2-3; 14 bases align to TRBD2. CDR1 and CDR2 from the germline V gene are SGHNT and YYREEE (reference sequence). V lost 4 bases and J lost 2; bases outside the gene matches: 9. The CDR3 covers 18 residues. CDR3 coding DNA: TGTGCCAGCAGCGTCGGACTGACTAGCGGGAGGGCCACAGATACGCAGTATTTT. Protein product: CASSVGLTSGRATDTQYF.

The J gene is TRBJ1-2, the V gene TRBV28, with D possibly matching TRBD1 (6 bases). The CDR3 has 15 residues. CDR1 MDHEN and CDR2 SYDVKM come from the germline V gene. Trimming shortened V by 6 bases and J by 5 bases, and 19 bases separated the two germline ends. Written as DNA, the CDR3 is TGTGCCAGCAGCGCTCGGGGAGCAGGGGCGTATGGCTACACCTTC. Translation gives CASSARGAGAYGYTF.

The rearrangement uses TRBV5-6 and TRBJ2-2; D not resolved. The CDR3 totals 17 residues. Between the trimmed V and J ends, which lost 1 base and 1 base, there was a span of 14 bases. Germline assignment: CDR1 SGHDT and CDR2 YYEEEE. CDR3 sequence (DNA): TGTGCCAGCAGCTTGTATAACAAGGGATTGAACACCGGGGAGCTGTTTTTT. Translation: CASSLYNKGLNTGELFF.

V usage is TRBV9 and J usage is TRBJ2-7; a weak D match, TRBD2 (5 bases). In germline, CDR1 is SGDLS, CDR2 YYNGEE. The CDR3 sequence is 16 residues long. V lost 4 bases to trimming and J lost 1 base, with 18 bases between them. The CDR3 protein is CASSPNVAGGSYEQYF. The CDR3 DNA reads TGTGCCAGCAGCCCCAACGTGGCCGGCGGGTCCTACGAGCAGTACTTC.

The chain combines TRBV7-2 with TRBJ2-5; 14 bases are a match to TRBD2. The CDR3 runs 16 residues. Germline assignment: CDR1 SGHTA and CDR2 FQGNSA. With V trimmed by 10 bases and J by 5 bases, 12 bases remained unmatched. CDR3 nucleotide sequence: TGTGCCACCGACTTTTGGACTAGCGGGAGGTGGGAGACCCAGTACTTC. It encodes CATDFWTSGRWETQYF. The complete variable domain, with remaining parts taken from reference TRBV7-2 and TRBJ2-5, reads GAGVSQSPSNKVTEKGKDVELRCDPISGHTALYWYRQSLGQGLEFLIYFQGNSAPDKSGLPSDRFSAERTGGSVSTLTIQRTQQEDSAVYLCATDFWTSGRWETQYFGPGTRLLVL.

This clone was seen just once. The chain joins TRBV11-2 to TRBJ1-4; unclear D gene. Germline V gene data show CDR1 as SGHAT and CDR2 as FQNNGV. The CDR3 has 15 amino acids. Trimming stripped 1 base from V and 0 bases from J, with 6 bases between. The CDR3 reads CASSLGGSTNEKLFF. CDR3 bases: TGTGCCAGCAGCTTAGGGGGATCAACTAATGAAAAACTGTTTTTT.

This chain connects TRBV2 to TRBJ2-3; the D gene is possibly TRBD2 (5 bases). This CDR3 region has 15 residues. Germline CDR1 is SNHLY and CDR2 is FYNNEI. V was clipped by 7 bases and J by 3 bases, with 17 bases between them. The CDR3 protein is CASKFSRDLTDTQYF. CDR3 coding DNA: TGTGCCAGCAAATTCTCACGGGATCTTACAGATACGCAGTATTTT.

The chain is built from TRBV5-4 and TRBJ2-3; TRBD2 matches at 10 bases. The CDR3 extends over 14 amino acids. V lost 0 bases, J lost 5 bases, and 0 bases stayed unmatched. Germline V CDR1 and CDR2: SGHNT, YYREEE (reference sequence). DNA of the CDR3: TGTGCCAGCAGCTTGGCTAGCGGGAGAGATACGCAGTATTTT. It codes for CASSLASGRDTQYF.

The chain is built from TRBV29-1 and TRBJ2-7, with TRBD1 matching 7 bases. The germline CDR1 and CDR2 sequences are SQVTM and ANQGSEA. V was clipped by 6 bases and J by 1 base; unmatched bases: 6. CDR3 length: 13 amino acids. The CDR3 nucleotides are TGCAGCGTGAGGGGACAGTTTTCCTACGAGCAGTACTTC. It codes for CSVRGQFSYEQYF.

V usage is TRBV21-1 and J usage is TRBJ2-7; the table calls TRBD1, which could not be checked here. TRBV21-1 constitutes a pseudogene. The CDR3 totals 16 residues. The CDR3 DNA reads TGTGCCAGCAGCAAAAGGGGAAAGGGGTCCCCCTCCGAGCAGTACTTC. It translates to CASSKRGKGSPSEQYF.

V and J are TRBV7-9 and TRBJ2-1, with D perhaps TRBD2 (6 bases). Between the trimmed V and J ends, which lost 5 bases and 9 bases, there was a span of 17 bases. Looked up from germline, CDR1 is SEHNR and CDR2 is FQNEAQ (reference sequence). The CDR3 totals 14 residues. CDR3 DNA: TGTGCCAGCAGCCAAGGAGGGGAGCTTACTGAGCAGTTCTTC. It specifies CASSQGGELTEQFF. The whole variable domain, filled in from reference TRBV7-9 and TRBJ2-1, reads DTGVSQNPRHKITKRGQNVTFRCDPISEHNRLYWYRQTLGQGPEFLTYFQNEAQLEKSRLLSDRFSAERPKGSFSTLEIQRTEQGDSAMYLCASSQGGELTEQFFGPGTRLTVL.

This CDR3 is CASSTGSSYEQYF. The CDR3 coding sequence is TGTGCCAGCAGTACAGGGAGCTCCTACGAGCAGTACTTC. This sequence joins TRBV2 and TRBJ2-5, with D perhaps TRBD1 (6 bases). Matching the DNA end better, TRBJ2-7 makes the J call doubtful. The CDR3 consists of 13 residues. Germline loops: CDR1 SNHLY, CDR2 FYNNEI.

This clone was picked up one time. The chain employs TRBV10-3 and TRBJ2-7; TRBD2 agrees at 8 bases. The trim removed 5 bases at V and 4 bases at J, leaving 1 base unmatched. The CDR3 is 12 residues long. Germline lookup yields CDR1 ENHRY and CDR2 SYGVKD. CDR3 loop: CAISRGGYEQYF. The CDR3 DNA follows: TGTGCCATCAGTCGGGGGGGGTACGAGCAGTACTTC.

The J gene is TRBJ1-5, the V gene TRBV6-5; D may be TRBD1 (5 bases). The V end was cut by 5 bases, the J end by 6 bases, with 17 bases between. CDR3 size: 15 residues. In germline, CDR1 is MNHEY, CDR2 SVGAGI. The CDR3 DNA reads TGTGCCAGCAGTCCCCTTATCCAGGGCACTCAGCCCCAGCATTTT. As protein: CASSPLIQGTQPQHF.

The CDR3 is CASSSPRPSGSNTGELFF. DNA for the CDR3: TGTGCCAGCAGCTCCCCCCGACCTAGCGGGAGTAACACCGGGGAGCTGTTTTTT. The chain employs TRBV11-1 and TRBJ2-2, with TRBD2 matching 10 bases. The CDR3 spans 18 residues. Per germline, CDR1 SGHAT and CDR2 FQDESV (reference sequence). V shed 4 bases and J 2 bases; nucleotides not matched to a gene: 10.

The chain carries TRBV5-4 and TRBJ2-2; D uncertain. Germline loops: CDR1 SGHNT, CDR2 YYREEE (reference sequence). V lost 3 bases, J lost 4 bases, and 10 bases lay in between. The CDR3 loop spans 14 amino acids. Written as DNA, the CDR3 is TGTGCCAGCAGCTCCCCGGTCCCCACCGGGGAGCTGTTTTTT. Translation: CASSSPVPTGELFF. Full variable domain (missing parts from reference TRBV5-4 and TRBJ2-2): ETGVTQSPTHLIKTRGQQVTLRCSSQSGHNTVSWYQQALGQGPQFIFQYYREEENGRGNFPPRFSGLQFPNYSSELNVNALELDDSALYLCASSSPVPTGELFFGEGSRLTVL.

The chain recombines TRBV11-2 with TRBJ2-1; D could derive from TRBD1 or TRBD2 (6 bases each). Germline V gene lookup returns CDR1 SGHAT and CDR2 FQNNGV. V dropped 1 base and J dropped 8 bases, with 12 bases sitting between them. The CDR3 extends over 14 amino acids. The CDR3 is CASSLVSRGDEQFF. The DNA of the CDR3 is TGTGCCAGCAGCTTAGTGAGTAGGGGGGATGAGCAGTTCTTC.